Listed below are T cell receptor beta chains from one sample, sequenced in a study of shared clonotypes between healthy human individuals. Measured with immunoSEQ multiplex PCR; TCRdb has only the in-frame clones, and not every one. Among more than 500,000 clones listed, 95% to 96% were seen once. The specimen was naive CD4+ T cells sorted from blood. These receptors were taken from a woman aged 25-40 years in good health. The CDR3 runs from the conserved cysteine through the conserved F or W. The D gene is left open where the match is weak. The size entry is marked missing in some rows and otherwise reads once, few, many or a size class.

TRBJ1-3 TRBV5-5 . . CASSLEDSYGNTIYF TGTGCCAGCAGCTTGGAAGATTCGTATGGAAACACCATATATTTT
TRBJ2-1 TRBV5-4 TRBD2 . CASSGTSGRAAYNEQFF TGTGCCAGCAGCGGAACCAGCGGGAGGGCCGCCTACAATGAGCAGTTCTTC
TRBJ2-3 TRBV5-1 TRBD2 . CASSFLREVLDTQYF TGCGCCAGCAGCTTCCTCCGGGAGGTACTAGATACGCAGTATTTT
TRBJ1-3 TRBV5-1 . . CASSLVGTSGNTIYF TGCGCCAGCAGCTTGGTTGGTACCTCTGGAAACACCATATATTTT
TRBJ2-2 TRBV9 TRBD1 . CASSPRGGPTGELFF TGTGCCAGCAGCCCAAGAGGGGGCCCCACCGGGGAGCTGTTTTTT
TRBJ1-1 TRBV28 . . CASSHSGFEAFF TGTGCCAGCAGTCACTCCGGGTTTGAAGCTTTCTTT
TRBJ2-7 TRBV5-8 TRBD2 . CASSLYRTSGNPYEQYF TGTGCCAGCAGCTTGTATCGGACTAGCGGGAACCCCTACGAGCAGTACTTC
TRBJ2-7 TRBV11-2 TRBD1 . CASRTDRGRYEQYF TGTGCCAGCAGAACCGACAGGGGACGCTACGAGCAGTACTTC
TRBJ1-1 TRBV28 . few CASSFLITGAFF TGTGCCAGCAGTTTCCTCATCACGGGGGCTTTCTTT
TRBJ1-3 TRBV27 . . CASSLVRGNTIYF TGTGCCAGCAGCCTAGTGAGGGGGAACACCATATATTTT
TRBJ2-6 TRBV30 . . CAWISSRRRSPGANVLTF TGTGCCTGGATATCGTCAAGGCGGCGTTCGCCTGGGGCCAACGTCCTGACTTTC
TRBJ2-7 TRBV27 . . CASRVSFIDYEQYF TGTGCCAGCAGGGTGAGTTTTATCGACTACGAGCAGTACTTC
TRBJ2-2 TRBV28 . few CASRPTGNPGELFF TGTGCCAGCAGACCTACAGGGAATCCCGGGGAGCTGTTTTTT
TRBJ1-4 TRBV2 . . CASRIGIEKLFF TGTGCCAGTCGGATTGGTATTGAAAAACTGTTTTTT
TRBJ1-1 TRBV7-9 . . CASSLRGNTEAFF TGTGCCAGCAGCTTGAGGGGGAACACTGAAGCTTTCTTT
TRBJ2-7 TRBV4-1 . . CASSQGPRGYEQYF TGCGCCAGCAGCCAAGGGCCCAGGGGCTACGAGCAGTACTTC
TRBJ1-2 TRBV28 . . CASRSQGYGYTF TGTGCCAGCAGAAGTCAGGGGTATGGCTACACCTTC
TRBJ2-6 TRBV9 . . CASSTSGVAGANVLTF TGTGCCAGCAGCACGTCAGGGGTGGCCGGGGCCAACGTCCTGACTTTC
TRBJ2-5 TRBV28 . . CASSLGESRKTQYF TGTGCCAGCAGTCTGGGGGAGTCTAGGAAGACCCAGTACTTC
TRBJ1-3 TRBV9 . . CASSVTGYSGNTIYF TGTGCCAGCAGCGTCACAGGGTACTCTGGAAACACCATATATTTT
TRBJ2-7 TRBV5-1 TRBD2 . CASSLAGTSSGSYEQYF TGCGCCAGCAGCTTGGCCGGGACTAGCTCCGGCTCCTACGAGCAGTACTTC
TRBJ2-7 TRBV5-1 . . CASSLAGNRVGNEQYF TGCGCCAGCAGCTTGGCCGGAAACAGGGTTGGGAACGAGCAGTACTTC
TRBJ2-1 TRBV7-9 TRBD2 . CASSPLAGSYNEQFF TGTGCCAGCAGCCCGTTAGCGGGCTCCTACAATGAGCAGTTCTTC
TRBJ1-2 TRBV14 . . CASSQRPDYGYTF TGTGCCAGCAGCCAAAGGCCTGACTATGGCTACACCTTC
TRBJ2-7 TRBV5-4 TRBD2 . CASSLDMGGSSYEQYF TGTGCCAGCAGCTTGGATATGGGAGGGAGCTCCTACGAGCAGTACTTC
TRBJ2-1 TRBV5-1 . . CASSLAEEQFF TGCGCCAGCAGCTTGGCGGAAGAGCAGTTCTTC
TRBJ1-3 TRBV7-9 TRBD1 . CASSTGTGGDLGDTIYF TGTGCCAGCAGCACCGGGACAGGGGGTGATCTTGGAGACACCATATATTTT
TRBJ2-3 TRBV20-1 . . CSAAPRDTQYF TGCAGTGCCGCCCCCCGGGATACGCAGTATTTT
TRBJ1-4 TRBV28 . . CASSFSEKLFF TGTGCCAGCAGTTTTTCCGAAAAACTGTTTTTT
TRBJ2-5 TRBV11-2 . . CASSSQPGGHFLETQYF TGTGCCAGCAGCTCCCAACCCGGAGGCCATTTTCTCGAGACCCAGTACTTC
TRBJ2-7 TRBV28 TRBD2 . CASSLRRTSGRDEQYF TGTGCCAGCAGTCTCCGTCGGACTAGCGGGAGGGACGAGCAGTACTTC
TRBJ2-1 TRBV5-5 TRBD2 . CASSPQTSGRSNEQFF TGTGCCAGCAGCCCCCAGACTAGCGGGAGGAGCAATGAGCAGTTCTTC
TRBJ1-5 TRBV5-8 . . CASSYNSGSYSNQPQHF TGTGCCAGCAGCTATAATTCAGGGTCTTATAGCAATCAGCCCCAGCATTTT
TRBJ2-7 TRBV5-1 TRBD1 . CASSFPGQGISEQYF TGCGCCAGCAGCTTCCCGGGACAGGGTATTTCCGAGCAGTACTTC
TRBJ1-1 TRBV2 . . CASSEWVRNTEAFF TGTGCCAGCAGTGAATGGGTCAGGAACACTGAAGCTTTCTTT
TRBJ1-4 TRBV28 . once CASSLAGGNEKLFF TGTGCCAGCAGTTTGGCAGGCGGAAATGAAAAACTGTTTTTT